This TCR beta chain is from a study of response to subunit inactivated influenza vaccine. The V segment lost 3 bases and the J segment 3 bases; nucleotides outside the gene matches: 3. Looked up from germline, CDR1 is SGHKS and CDR2 is YYEKEE (reference sequence). The CDR3 extends over 15 amino acids. TCRdb reanalysed the RT-PCR reads using MiXCR and keeps one entry per CDR3 protein. The sample has 750,000 to 850,000 distinct CDR3 sequences; less than 20% are singletons. This chain connects TRBV5-5 to TRBJ2-5, with 12 bases that match TRBD1. Sequences were derived from PBMCs from blood, sampled less than 6 days after vaccination. The receptor was derived from a man aged 45-65 years who received an inactivated influenza vaccine. The CDR3 reads CASSWGTGGKETQYF. The CDR3 DNA reads TGTGCCAGCAGCTGGGGGACAGGGGGCAAAGAGACCCAGTACTTC.